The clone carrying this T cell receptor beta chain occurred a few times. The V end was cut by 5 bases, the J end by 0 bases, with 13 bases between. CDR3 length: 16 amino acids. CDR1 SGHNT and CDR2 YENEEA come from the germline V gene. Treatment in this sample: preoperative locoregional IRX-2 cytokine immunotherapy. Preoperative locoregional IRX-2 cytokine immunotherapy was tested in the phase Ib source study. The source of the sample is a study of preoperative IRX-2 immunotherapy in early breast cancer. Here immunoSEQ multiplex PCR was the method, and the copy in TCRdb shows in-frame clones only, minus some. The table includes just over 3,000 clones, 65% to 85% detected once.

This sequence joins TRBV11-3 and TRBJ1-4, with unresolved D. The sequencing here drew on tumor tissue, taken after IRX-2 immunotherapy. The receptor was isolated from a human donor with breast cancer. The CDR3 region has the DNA TGTGCCAGCAGCCAAACGGCCGCTGCAACTAATGAAAAACTGTTTTTT. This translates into CASSQTAAATNEKLFF.